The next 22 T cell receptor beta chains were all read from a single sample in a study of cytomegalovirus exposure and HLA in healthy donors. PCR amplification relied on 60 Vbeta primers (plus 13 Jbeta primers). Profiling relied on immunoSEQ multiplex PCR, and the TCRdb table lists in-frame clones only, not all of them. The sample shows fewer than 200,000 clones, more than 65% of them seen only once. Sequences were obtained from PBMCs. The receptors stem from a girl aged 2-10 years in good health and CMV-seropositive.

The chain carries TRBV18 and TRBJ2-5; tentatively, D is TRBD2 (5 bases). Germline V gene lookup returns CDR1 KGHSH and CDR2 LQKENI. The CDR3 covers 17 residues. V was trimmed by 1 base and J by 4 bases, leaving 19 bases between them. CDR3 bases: TGTGCCAGCTCACCACGCTCCGGGGTGGGAAGAGGAGAGACCCAGTACTTC. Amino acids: CASSPRSGVGRGETQYF.

The CDR3 sequence is CAINGGGFQETQYF. The CDR3 coding sequence is TGTGCCATCAATGGGGGAGGGTTTCAAGAGACCCAGTACTTC. The rearrangement uses TRBV10-3 and TRBJ2-5; 7 nucleotides match TRBD2. CDR1 is ENHRY and CDR2 is SYGVKD in the germline V gene. Germline trimming cut 7 bases from V and 2 bases from J; bases unmatched to any gene: 7. The CDR3 runs 14 residues.

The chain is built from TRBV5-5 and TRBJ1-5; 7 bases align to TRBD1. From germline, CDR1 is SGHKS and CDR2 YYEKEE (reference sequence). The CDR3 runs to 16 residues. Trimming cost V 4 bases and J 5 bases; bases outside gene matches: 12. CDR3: CASSTRPRGIDQPQHF. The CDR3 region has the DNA TGTGCCAGCAGCACCCGACCCAGGGGGATCGATCAGCCCCAGCATTTT.

CDR3 DNA sequence: TGTGCCAGCACCCTCGGGACAGCGAAACTCTCTGGAAACACCATATATTTT. It encodes CASTLGTAKLSGNTIYF. V usage is TRBV19 and J usage is TRBJ1-3, with TRBD1 identical over 7 bases. Per germline, CDR1 LNHDA and CDR2 SQIVND (reference sequence). The CDR3 length is 17 residues. Trimming took 9 bases from V and 0 from J; bases not matched to a gene: 14.

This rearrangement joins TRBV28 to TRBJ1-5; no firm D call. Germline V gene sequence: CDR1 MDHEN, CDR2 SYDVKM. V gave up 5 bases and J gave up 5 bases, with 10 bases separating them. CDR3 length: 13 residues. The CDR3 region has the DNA TGTGCCAGCAGTACCACAAATTATCAGCCCCAGCATTTT. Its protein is CASSTTNYQPQHF.

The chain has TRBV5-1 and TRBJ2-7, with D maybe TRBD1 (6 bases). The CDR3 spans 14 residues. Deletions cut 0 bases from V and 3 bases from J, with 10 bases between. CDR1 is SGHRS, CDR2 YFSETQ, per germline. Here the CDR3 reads CASSLAQGNYEQYF. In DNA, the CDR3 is TGCGCCAGCAGCTTGGCCCAGGGGAACTACGAGCAGTACTTC.

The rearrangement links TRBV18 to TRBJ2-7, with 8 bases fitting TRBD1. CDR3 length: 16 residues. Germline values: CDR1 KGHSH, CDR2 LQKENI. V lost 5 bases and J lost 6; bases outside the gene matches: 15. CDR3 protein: CASSFGMTGAQAEQYF. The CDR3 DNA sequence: TGTGCCAGCTCATTCGGGATGACAGGGGCGCAAGCCGAGCAGTACTTC. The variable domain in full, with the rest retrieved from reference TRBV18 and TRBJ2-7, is NAGVMQNPRHLVRRRGQEARLRCSPMKGHSHVYWYRQLPEEGLKFMVYLQKENIIDESGMPKERFSAEFPKEGPSILRIQQVVRGDSAAYFCASSFGMTGAQAEQYFGPGTRLTVT.

CDR3 amino acids: CASSSNKRGVRSTDTQYF. CDR3 DNA: TGTGCCAGCAGCTCCAACAAGCGGGGGGTGAGGAGCACAGATACGCAGTATTTT. This chain links TRBV11-3 with TRBJ2-3, with 9 bases that match TRBD2. V gave up 4 bases and J gave up 0 bases; unmatched junction bases: 11. The CDR3 loop spans 18 amino acids. Germline V gives CDR1 SGHNT, CDR2 YENEEA.

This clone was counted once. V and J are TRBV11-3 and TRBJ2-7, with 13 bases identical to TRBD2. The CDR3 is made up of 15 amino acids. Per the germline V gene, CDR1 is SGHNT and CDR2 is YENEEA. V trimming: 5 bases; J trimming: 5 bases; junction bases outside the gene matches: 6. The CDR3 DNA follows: TGTGCCAGCAGCCGGACTAGCGGGAGTCCCCACGAGCAGTACTTC. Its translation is CASSRTSGSPHEQYF. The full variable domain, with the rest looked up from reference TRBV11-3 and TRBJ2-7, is EAGVVQSPRYKIIEKKQPVAFWCNPISGHNTLYWYLQNLGQGPELLIRYENEEAVDDSQLPKDRFSAERLKGVDSTLKIQPAELGDSAVYLCASSRTSGSPHEQYFGPGTRLTVT.

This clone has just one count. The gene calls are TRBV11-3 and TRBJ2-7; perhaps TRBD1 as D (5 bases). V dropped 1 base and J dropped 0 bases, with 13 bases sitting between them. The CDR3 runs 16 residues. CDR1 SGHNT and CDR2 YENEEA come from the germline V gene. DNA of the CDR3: TGTGCCAGCAGCTTAGGATTTGGACACAACTCCTACGAGCAGTACTTC. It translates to CASSLGFGHNSYEQYF.

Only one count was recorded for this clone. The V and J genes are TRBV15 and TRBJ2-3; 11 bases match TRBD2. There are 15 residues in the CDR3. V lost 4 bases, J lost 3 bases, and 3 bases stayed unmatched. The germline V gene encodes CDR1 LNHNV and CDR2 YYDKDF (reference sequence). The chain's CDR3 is CATSNLAGGTDTQYF. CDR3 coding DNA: TGTGCCACCAGCAACCTAGCGGGGGGAACAGATACGCAGTATTTT.

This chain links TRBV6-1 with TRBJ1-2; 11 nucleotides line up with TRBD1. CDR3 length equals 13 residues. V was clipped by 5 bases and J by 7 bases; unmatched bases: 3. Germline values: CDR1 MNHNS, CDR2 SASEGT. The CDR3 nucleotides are TGTGCCAGCAGTCAGGACAGGGGGCGTGGCTACACCTTC. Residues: CASSQDRGRGYTF.

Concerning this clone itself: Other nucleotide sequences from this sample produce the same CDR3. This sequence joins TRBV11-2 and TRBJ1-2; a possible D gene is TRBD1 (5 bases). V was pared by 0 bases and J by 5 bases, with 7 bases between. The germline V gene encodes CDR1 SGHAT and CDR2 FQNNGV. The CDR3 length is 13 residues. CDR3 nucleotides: TGTGCCAGCAGCTTAGATCCAGGGTATGGCTACACCTTC. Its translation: CASSLDPGYGYTF. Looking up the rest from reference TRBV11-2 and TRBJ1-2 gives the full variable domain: EAGVAQSPRYKIIEKRQSVAFWCNPISGHATLYWYQQILGQGPKLLIQFQNNGVVDDSQLPKDRFSAERLKGVDSTLKIQPAKLEDSAVYLCASSLDPGYGYTFGSGTRLTVV.

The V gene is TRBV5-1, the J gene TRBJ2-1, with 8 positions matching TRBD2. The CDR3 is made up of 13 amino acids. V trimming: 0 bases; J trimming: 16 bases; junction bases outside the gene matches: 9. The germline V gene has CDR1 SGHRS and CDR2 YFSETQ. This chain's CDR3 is CASSLEDGRVLFF. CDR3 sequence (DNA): TGCGCCAGCAGCTTGGAGGACGGGAGGGTTTTATTCTTC.

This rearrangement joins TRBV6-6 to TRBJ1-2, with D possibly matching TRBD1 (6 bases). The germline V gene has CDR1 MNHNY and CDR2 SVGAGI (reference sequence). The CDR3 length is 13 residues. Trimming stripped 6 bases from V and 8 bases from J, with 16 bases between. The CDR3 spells CASRLKDSRGYTF. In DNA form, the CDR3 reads TGTGCCAGCAGACTCAAGGACAGTCGCGGCTACACCTTC.

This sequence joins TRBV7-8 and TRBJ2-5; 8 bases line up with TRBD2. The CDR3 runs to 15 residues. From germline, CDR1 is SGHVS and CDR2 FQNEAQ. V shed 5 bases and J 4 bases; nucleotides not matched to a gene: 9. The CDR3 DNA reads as TGTGCCAGCAGCCGTGATCGGCTAGCGGGAGAGACCCAGTACTTC. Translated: CASSRDRLAGETQYF.

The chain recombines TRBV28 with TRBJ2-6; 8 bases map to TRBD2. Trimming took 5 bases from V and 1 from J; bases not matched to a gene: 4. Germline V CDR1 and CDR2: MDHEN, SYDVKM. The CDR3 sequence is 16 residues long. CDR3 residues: CASSNGGGSGANVLTF. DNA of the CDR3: TGTGCCAGCAGTAACGGCGGGGGGTCTGGGGCCAACGTCCTGACTTTC.

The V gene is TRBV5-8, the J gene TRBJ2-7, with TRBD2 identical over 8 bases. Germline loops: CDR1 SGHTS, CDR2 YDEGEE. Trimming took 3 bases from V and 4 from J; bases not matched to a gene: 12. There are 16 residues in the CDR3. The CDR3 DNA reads TGTGCCAGCAGCTCGAGTCCGGGACTAGACGAGTACGAGCAGTACTTC. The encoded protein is CASSSSPGLDEYEQYF.

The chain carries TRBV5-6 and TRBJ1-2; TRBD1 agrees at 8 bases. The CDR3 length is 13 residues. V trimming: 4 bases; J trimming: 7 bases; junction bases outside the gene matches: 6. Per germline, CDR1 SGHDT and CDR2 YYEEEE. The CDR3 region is CASSETGVRGYTF. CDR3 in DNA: TGTGCCAGCAGCGAGACAGGGGTCCGTGGCTACACCTTC.

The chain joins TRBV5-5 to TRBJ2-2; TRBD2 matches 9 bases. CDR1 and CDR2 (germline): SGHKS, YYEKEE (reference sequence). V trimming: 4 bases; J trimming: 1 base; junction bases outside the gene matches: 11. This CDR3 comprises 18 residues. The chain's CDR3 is CASSQEEGLAENTGELFF. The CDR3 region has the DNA TGTGCCAGCAGCCAAGAGGAGGGACTAGCAGAGAACACCGGGGAGCTGTTTTTT. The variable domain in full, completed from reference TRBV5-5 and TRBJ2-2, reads DAGVTQSPTHLIKTRGQQVTLRCSPISGHKSVSWYQQVLGQGPQFIFQYYEKEERGRGNFPDRFSARQFPNYSSELNVNALLLGDSALYLCASSQEEGLAENTGELFFGEGSRLTVL.

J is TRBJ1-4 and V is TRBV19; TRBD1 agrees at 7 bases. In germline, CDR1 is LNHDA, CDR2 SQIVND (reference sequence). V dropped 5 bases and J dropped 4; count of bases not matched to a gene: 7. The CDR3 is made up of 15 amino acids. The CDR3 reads CASSPGQVRNEKLFF. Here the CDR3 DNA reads TGTGCCAGTAGTCCCGGACAGGTTCGTAATGAAAAACTGTTTTTT. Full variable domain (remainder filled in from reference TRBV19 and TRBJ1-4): DGGITQSPKYLFRKEGQNVTLSCEQNLNHDAMYWYRQDPGQGLRLIYYSQIVNDFQKGDIAEGYSVSREKKESFPLTVTSAQKNPTAFYLCASSPGQVRNEKLFFGSGTQLSVL.

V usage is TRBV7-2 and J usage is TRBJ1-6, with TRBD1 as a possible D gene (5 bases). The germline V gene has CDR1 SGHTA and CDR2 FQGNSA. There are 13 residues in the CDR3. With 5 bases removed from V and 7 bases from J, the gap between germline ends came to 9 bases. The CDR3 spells CASSPGGNSPLHF. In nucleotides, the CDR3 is TGTGCCAGCAGCCCTGGGGGGAATTCACCCCTCCACTTT. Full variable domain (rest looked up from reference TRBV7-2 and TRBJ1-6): GAGVSQSPSNKVTEKGKDVELRCDPISGHTALYWYRQSLGQGLEFLIYFQGNSAPDKSGLPSDRFSAERTGGSVSTLTIQRTQQEDSAVYLCASSPGGNSPLHFGNGTRLTVT.